Listed below are T cell receptor beta chains from one sample, sequenced in a study of cytomegalovirus exposure and HLA in healthy donors. Repertoires were generated with immunoSEQ multiplex PCR, while TCRdb's copy carries only in-frame clones and drops some. The sample has approximately 160,000 clones, about 90% seen once. Sequences were obtained from PBMCs. These receptor sequences come from a woman in her late teens or twenties in good health and CMV-seropositive. Each CDR3 is given with its conserved first and last residue. Fields, in order: D gene, J gene, V gene, CDR3 length, CDR3 DNA, CDR3 protein. D genes are given only for firm matches.

>TRBD2|TRBJ2-1|TRBV5-1|14
TGCGCCAGCAGCTTACTAGCGGGAGACCCGATTTGGTTCTTC
CASSLLAGDPIWFF
>TRBD1|TRBJ2-2|TRBV7-2|15
TGTGCCAGCAGCCAGACAGGGAACAGGCGCGGGGAGCTGTTTTTT
CASSQTGNRRGELFF
>NA|TRBJ2-3|TRBV6-1|13
TGTGCCAGCAGTACCCGACAGACAGATACGCAGTATTTT
CASSTRQTDTQYF
>NA|TRBJ2-2|TRBV19|16
TGTGCCAGTAGTCCAATCGCAGGGGAAAACACCGGGGAGCTGTTTTTT
CASSPIAGENTGELFF
>TRBD1|TRBJ2-7|TRBV2|15
TGTGCCAGCAGATTCCGGGACAGGGGTTCCTACGAGCAGTACTTC
CASRFRDRGSYEQYF
>TRBD1|TRBJ2-2|TRBV7-7|15
TGTGCTAGCAGAGCCGGGACAGGGGTCGCCGGGGAGCTGTTTTTT
CASRAGTGVAGELFF
>NA|TRBJ1-1|TRBV29-1|14
TGCAGCGCGGCAGGAAAGAATCTGAACACTGAAGCTTTCTTT
CSAAGKNLNTEAFF
>TRBD2|TRBJ2-7|TRBV19|17
TGTGCCAGGCAGGGACTAGCACCCCGAGATCCGCAAGACGAGCAGTACTTC
CARQGLAPRDPQDEQYF
>NA|TRBJ2-7|TRBV7-9|12
TGTGCCAGCAGCTTAGATCTTAACGAGCAGTACTTC
CASSLDLNEQYF
>TRBD2|TRBJ2-7|TRBV6-1|15
TGTGCCAGCAGTGAAGACGGCGGGAGGGCCTTCGAGCAGTACTTC
CASSEDGGRAFEQYF
>NA|TRBJ1-3|TRBV7-8|14
TGTGCCAGCAGCTCCACTCGTATTGGAAACACCATATATTTT
CASSSTRIGNTIYF
>NA|TRBJ2-1|TRBV4-2|16
TGTGCCAGCAGCCAGGAGGGACTCCCTATTTACAATGAGCAGTTCTTC
CASSQEGLPIYNEQFF
>NA|TRBJ1-4|TRBV28|16
TGTGCCAGCAGTTTCCCGGATGGCGGGGTCAATGAAAAACTGTTTTTT
CASSFPDGGVNEKLFF
>TRBD2|TRBJ2-1|TRBV2|13
TGTGCCACGAGACTAGCGGGGTTCAATGAGCAGTTCTTC
CATRLAGFNEQFF
>NA|TRBJ1-2|TRBV30|11
TGTGCCTGGAGTACTACAGGGGGCTACACCTTC
CAWSTTGGYTF
>NA|TRBJ2-7|TRBV15|14
TGTGCCACCAGCAGGGGGTCCCCTACGGGAGAGCAGTACTTC
CATSRGSPTGEQYF
>TRBD1|TRBJ2-2|TRBV9|16
TGTGCCAGCAGCGTAGGGGGACAGGCGAACACCGGGGAGCTGTTTTTT
CASSVGGQANTGELFF
>NA|TRBJ2-6|TRBV2|18
TGTGCCAGCAGTGAAAGGGGCAGGAAGGTCTCTGGGGCCAACGTCCTGACTTTC
CASSERGRKVSGANVLTF
>TRBD2|TRBJ2-7|TRBV5-4|16
TGTGCCAGCAGCTCACTAGCGGGAGGATTGTCCTACGAGCAGTACTTC
CASSSLAGGLSYEQYF
>TRBD1|TRBJ2-7|TRBV7-2|13
TGTGCCAGCATTGAACAGGGACAGGAGCTGCAGTACTTC
CASIEQGQELQYF
>TRBD2|TRBJ2-3|TRBV7-3|14
TGTGCCAGCAGTCTCGCAGCGGGGCCAGATACGCAGTATTTT
CASSLAAGPDTQYF
>TRBD2|TRBJ2-3|TRBV29-1|14
TGCAGCGCCCGACTAGCGGGAGTTTTAGATACGCAGTATTTT
CSARLAGVLDTQYF
>NA|TRBJ2-5|TRBV7-2|15
TGTGCCAGCAGCTTTCAGTGGGGCCCTCAAGAGACCCAGTACTTC
CASSFQWGPQETQYF
>TRBD2|TRBJ2-5|TRBV4-3|16
TGCGCCAGCAGCCAAGGGGCTAGCGGGAGCGGAGAGACCCAGTACTTC
CASSQGASGSGETQYF
>TRBD1|TRBJ2-2|TRBV6-5|15
TGTGCCAGCAGCCGGACAGGGCCGAACACCGGGGAGCTGTTTTTT
CASSRTGPNTGELFF
>NA|TRBJ2-5|TRBV5-5|16
TGTGCCAGCAGCGACGCGGACGCCGGGACAAAAGAGACCCAGTACTTC
CASSDADAGTKETQYF
>NA|TRBJ2-1|TRBV19|13
TGTGCCAGTAGTATAGGAGCTCCAGGTGAGCAGTTCTTC
CASSIGAPGEQFF
>TRBD2|TRBJ2-7|TRBV27|15
TGTGCCAGCAGATATGCTAGCGGTAGGTCCTACGAGCAGTACTTC
CASRYASGRSYEQYF
>NA|TRBJ1-3|TRBV30|14
TGTGCCTGGAGTGTGAGGATCTCTGGAAACACCATATATTTT
CAWSVRISGNTIYF
>NA|TRBJ2-1|TRBV6-1|17
TGTGCCAGCAGTGAGGGGACTCTCCGAACCTCCTACAATGAGCAGTTCTTC
CASSEGTLRTSYNEQFF
>TRBD1|TRBJ1-1|TRBV10-3|14
TGTGCCATCACTCCCCAGGGGGATCGCACTGAAGCTTTCTTT
CAITPQGDRTEAFF
>TRBD2|TRBJ2-7|TRBV10-3|15
TGTGCCATCAGTGACGCGGGAGGGTTATCCTACGAGCAGTACTTC
CAISDAGGLSYEQYF